This T cell receptor (beta chain) was recorded in a study of T cells after yellow fever vaccination. This CDR3 has 15 amino acids. Germline-derived CDR1 and CDR2 are SGHAT and FQNNGV. Trimming removed 6 bases from V and 5 bases from J, with 20 bases in between. Study-wide findings and caveats: Detected again after the booster were most primary-vaccination clones, at nearly 97% CD4 and about 90% CD8.

TCRdb used MiXCR to reprocess the 5' RACE reads, holding one entry per CDR3 protein. In the table there are about 310,000 distinct CDR3 sequences, 3.6% of which are singletons. About this clonotype itself: The antigen is not known.

Sequences were derived from PBMCs, sampled on the day of the yellow fever booster vaccination. The TCR was taken from a man in his late teens or twenties who received the YFV17D yellow fever vaccine. V and J are TRBV11-2 and TRBJ2-7, with D possibly TRBD2 on 6 matching bases. The CDR3 region is CASRRPGLRKNEQYF. CDR3 in DNA: TGTGCCAGCAGGCGACCGGGACTGCGAAAAAACGAGCAGTACTTC.